These 12 T cell receptor beta chains were sequenced from one sample in a study of T cell clonality in common variable immunodeficiency. These TCRs are of unknown antigen specificity. The method was immunoSEQ multiplex PCR; TCRdb's version includes in-frame clones alone and lacks a portion of them. Sampling found fewer than 8,000 clones, none seen once. Whole-study results and caveats: In common variable immunodeficiency, TCR beta chains reportedly carried fewer deletions and N-nucleotide insertions.

The sequencing sample was made of peripheral blood mononuclear cells. The receptors shown here come from a human donor with common variable immunodeficiency.

Many counts were recorded for this clone. The CDR3 is cut off 3 residues early in the read; its end comes from the germline J gene. This sequence joins TRBV7-8 and TRBJ1-5; TRBD1 matches 12 bases. CDR1 and CDR2 (germline): SGHVS, FQNEAQ. This CDR3 has 17 amino acids. V shed 5 bases and J 6 bases; nucleotides not matched to a gene: 11. Here the CDR3 reads CASSPFMGQGAIQPQHF. The CDR3 DNA, read in part, is TGTGCCAGCAGCCCCTTCATGGGACAGGGGGCTATTCAGCCC. The variable domain in full, completed from reference TRBV7-8 and TRBJ1-5, reads GAGVSQSPRYKVAKRGQDVALRCDPISGHVSLFWYQQALGQGPEFLTYFQNEAQLDKSGLPSDRFFAERPEGSVSTLKIQRTQQEDSAVYLCASSPFMGQGAIQPQHFGDGTRLSIL.

This clone has a count of ten or more. The CDR3 goes on 3 residues after the read ends, and that part is filled in from the germline J gene. V usage is TRBV7-9 and J usage is TRBJ2-3; D is uncertain. CDR1 and CDR2 (germline): SEHNR, FQNEAQ (reference sequence). V was clipped by 4 bases and J by 5 bases, with 7 bases between them. This CDR3 is 12 amino acids long. The sequenced CDR3 bases are TGTGCCAGCAGCTCCCGCGGAGATACG. Translation: CASSSRGDT. The entire CDR3 protein reads CASSSRGDTQYF.

This clone is medium-sized by share. The read ends 3 residues early relative to the CDR3; the germline J gene fills the gap. The V call is TRBV30, the J call TRBJ2-7; D may be TRBD1 (7 bases). Germline-derived CDR1 and CDR2 are GTSNPN and SVGIG (reference sequence). The CDR3 is 15 residues long. Trimming left V 0 bases short and J 2 bases short, with 14 bases between. The CDR3 protein is CAWSVFQGGPYEQYF. The covered CDR3 bases are TGTGCCTGGAGTGTTTTTCAGGGGGGTCCCTACGAG.

In this sample, this clone turned up a few times. The read gets to within 3 residues of the CDR3 end, and the germline J gene fills in the rest. The chain joins TRBV11-1 to TRBJ2-1; TRBD2 agrees at 8 bases. The junction had 3 bases not matched to a gene; V was cut back by 6 bases and J by 2 bases. The CDR3 spans 14 residues. Germline lookup yields CDR1 SGHAT and CDR2 FQDESV (reference sequence). This CDR3 is CASRPGLAYNEQFF. The sequenced CDR3 bases are TGTGCCAGCAGACCGGGACTAGCCTACAATGAG.

This clone was seen only a few times. The read gets to within 3 residues of the CDR3 end, and the germline J gene fills in the rest. The chain combines TRBV30 with TRBJ1-6; D gene uncertain. The V gene lost 4 bases and the J gene lost 4 bases, with 8 bases spanning the gap. The CDR3 spans 13 residues. Looked up from germline, CDR1 is GTSNPN and CDR2 is SVGIG (reference sequence). The CDR3 here is CAWTPVYNSPLHF. CDR3 DNA, as far as it was read: TGTGCCTGGACCCCGGTTTATAATTCACCC.

Many counts were recorded for this clone. The read terminates 3 residues before the CDR3 end, so the remaining end is supplied by the germline J gene. The chain couples TRBV7-8 to TRBJ1-4, with 8 bases that match TRBD1. The CDR3 extends over 15 amino acids. Germline CDR1 and CDR2: SGHVS and FQNEAQ. With 5 bases clipped from V and 10 bases from J, the junction kept 12 bases outside the gene matches. This chain's CDR3 is CASSAIGQGPGKLFF. Partial CDR3 DNA: TGTGCCAGCAGCGCGATAGGACAGGGCCCGGGAAAA.

Worth noting for this clone: The read terminates 3 residues ahead of where the CDR3 ends, so the germline J gene completes it. The gene calls are TRBV30 and TRBJ2-1; 10 bases match TRBD2. V dropped 3 bases and J dropped 2; count of bases not matched to a gene: 1. The CDR3 loop spans 14 amino acids. Germline CDR1 is GTSNPN and CDR2 is SVGIG (reference sequence). The CDR3 is CAWRLAGPYNEQFF. The CDR3 bases that were read are TGTGCCTGGAGACTAGCGGGACCCTACAATGAG. Variable domain in full (rest from reference TRBV30 and TRBJ2-1): SQTIHQWPATLVQPVGSPLSLECTVEGTSNPNLYWYRQAAGRGLQLLFYSVGIGQISSEVPQNLSASRPQDRQFILSSKKLLLSDSGFYLCAWRLAGPYNEQFFGPGTRLTVL.

This clone was picked up a small number of times. The read is 3 residues too short to cover the CDR3 end, so that end is filled in from the germline J gene. This chain joins TRBV7-3 and TRBJ2-7; 10 bases fit TRBD1. Per germline, CDR1 SGHTA and CDR2 FQGTGA. V lost 2 bases to trimming and J lost 5 bases; unmatched junction nucleotides: 6. The CDR3 consists of 15 residues. The CDR3 loop is CASSLGTGEVNEQYF. The DNA read from the CDR3 is TGTGCCAGCAGCTTAGGGACAGGGGAGGTAAACGAG.

Concerning this clone itself: With the read ending 3 residues before the CDR3 end, the germline J gene is used to fill in that end. V is TRBV5-1 and J is TRBJ2-1; 8 bases match TRBD1. Per the germline V gene, CDR1 is SGHRS and CDR2 is YFSETQ. The CDR3 contains 16 residues. V lost 4 bases and J lost 7; bases outside the gene matches: 13. The CDR3 DNA, read in part, is TGCGCCAGCAGCGTTAGATACAGGGGGGTCGTTAATGAG. Translation: CASSVRYRGVVNE. The full CDR3 sequence reads CASSVRYRGVVNEQFF.

The sample holds a few counts of this clone. The CDR3 end falls 3 residues outside the read, so it is completed with the germline J gene. The V gene is TRBV30, the J gene TRBJ1-2; tentatively, D is TRBD1 (6 bases). The CDR3 covers 15 residues. CDR1 and CDR2 (germline): GTSNPN, SVGIG (reference sequence). Trimming left V 2 bases short and J 3 bases short, with 16 bases between. CDR3 DNA (partial): TGTGCCTGGAGTCATATACAGGGAGCGCACTATGGC. It specifies CAWSHIQGAHYG. The full CDR3 protein reads CAWSHIQGAHYGYTF.

This clone showed up many times. This sequence may be a read error, since a much larger clone differs from it by one base. The sequenced fragment ends 3 residues before the CDR3 boundary, so the rest is inferred from the germline J gene. This sequence joins TRBV5-1 and TRBJ2-2; D may correspond to TRBD1 or TRBD2 (6 bases each). V was trimmed by 7 bases and J by 3 bases, leaving 16 bases between them. The CDR3 length is 15 residues. Germline V gives CDR1 SGHRS, CDR2 YFSETQ. CDR3 DNA, as far as it was read: TGCGCCAGCCGTGACAGGAGGGCTTACACCGGGGAG. Translation: CASRDRRAYTGE. The entire CDR3 protein is CASRDRRAYTGELFF.

Points on this clone: The CDR3 end falls 3 residues outside the read, so it is completed with the germline J gene. The chain employs TRBV7-9 and TRBJ2-2; no reliable D call. The CDR3 totals 13 residues. Trimming shortened V by 5 bases and J by 1 base, and 5 bases separated the two germline ends. Germline-derived CDR1 and CDR2 are SEHNR and FQNEAQ (reference sequence). CDR3 sequence reads: CASSQENTGELFF. CDR3 DNA, as far as it was read: TGTGCCAGCAGCCAGGAGAACACCGGGGAG. The variable domain in full, with the rest retrieved from reference TRBV7-9 and TRBJ2-2, is DTGVSQNPRHKITKRGQNVTFRCDPISEHNRLYWYRQTLGQGPEFLTYFQNEAQLEKSRLLSDRFSAERPKGSFSTLEIQRTEQGDSAMYLCASSQENTGELFFGEGSRLTVL.